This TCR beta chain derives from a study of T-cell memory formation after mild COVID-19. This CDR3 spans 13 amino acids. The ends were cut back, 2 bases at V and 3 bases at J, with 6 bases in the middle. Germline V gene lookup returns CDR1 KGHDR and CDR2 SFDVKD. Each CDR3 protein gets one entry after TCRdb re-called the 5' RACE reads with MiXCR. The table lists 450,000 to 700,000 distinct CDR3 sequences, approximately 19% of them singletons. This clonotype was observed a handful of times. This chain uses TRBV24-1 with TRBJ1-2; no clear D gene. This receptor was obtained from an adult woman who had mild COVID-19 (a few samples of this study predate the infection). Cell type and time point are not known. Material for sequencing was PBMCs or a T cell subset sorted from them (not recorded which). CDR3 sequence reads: CATSDSIDYGYTF. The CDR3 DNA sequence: TGTGCCACCAGTGATTCAATCGACTATGGCTACACCTTC.